This entry concerns a single T cell receptor beta chain. Its antigen is undetermined. This sample was taken from a study of shared clonotypes between healthy human individuals. Whole-study findings and limits: In this cohort, only blood was sampled, and tissue repertoires likely differ. When compared with the clonotypes that were shared by all four sorted-subset donors, the non-shared clonotypes turned out to have lower generation probabilities.

Profiled with immunoSEQ multiplex PCR; TCRdb holds only in-frame clones, not every one. The sample carries about 690,000 clones, roughly 91% recorded once. Per germline, CDR1 PRHDT and CDR2 FYEKMQ (reference sequence). V was pared by 5 bases and J by 6 bases, with 6 bases of the junction left unmatched. This CDR3 region has 13 residues. V and J are TRBV13 and TRBJ2-5; 7 bases line up with TRBD2. The TCR was taken from a man aged 18 to 35 in good health. Some clones in this sample may be carry-over from other donors' samples. Sequences were obtained from memory CD8+ T cells from PBMCs. Regarding subset: CD45RO+ cells pooled with CCR7-negative TemRA cells. For the CDR3, the DNA is TGTGCCAGCAGCGAAGGGACTACAAAGACCCAGTACTTC. It translates to CASSEGTTKTQYF.